This T cell receptor (beta chain) stems from a study of cytomegalovirus exposure and HLA in healthy donors. Study-wide points: The study listed approximately 160 cytomegalovirus-associated TCR beta chains.

The data were produced by immunoSEQ multiplex PCR, yet TCRdb's version contains in-frame clones alone and is incomplete. The repertoire consists of approximately 200,000 clones, with 84% occurring once and the leading ten covering roughly 6.5%. The donors were members of the roughly 120-subject validation cohort (separate from the approximately 670-subject first cohort). The CDR3 is 16 residues long. Germline V gene lookup returns CDR1 MNHEY and CDR2 SMNVEV (reference sequence). Germline trimming cut 1 base from V and 10 bases from J; bases unmatched to any gene: 6. In the case of this clone: Its cognate antigen is unknown.

This clonotype was sampled from a man between 18 and 35 years old in good health and CMV-seropositive. The chain carries TRBV27 and TRBJ2-1; 14 bases are a match to TRBD2. Sequenced sample: PBMCs. The CDR3 DNA follows: TGTGCCAGCAGTTTATTCGGGACTAGCGGGAGACGGGAGCAGTTCTTC. Encoded protein: CASSLFGTSGRREQFF.